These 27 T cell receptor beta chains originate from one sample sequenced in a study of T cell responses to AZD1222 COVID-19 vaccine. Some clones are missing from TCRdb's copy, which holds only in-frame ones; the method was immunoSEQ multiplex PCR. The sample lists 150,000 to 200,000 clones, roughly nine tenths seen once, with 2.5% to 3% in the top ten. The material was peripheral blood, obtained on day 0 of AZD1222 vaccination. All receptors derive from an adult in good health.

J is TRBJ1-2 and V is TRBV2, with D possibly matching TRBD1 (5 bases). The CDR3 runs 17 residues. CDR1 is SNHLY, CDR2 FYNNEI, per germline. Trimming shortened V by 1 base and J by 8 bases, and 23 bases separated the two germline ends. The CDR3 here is CASSEGLLSRTGVGYTF. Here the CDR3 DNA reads TGTGCCAGCAGTGAAGGCCTTCTGTCCAGAACAGGCGTCGGCTACACCTTC.

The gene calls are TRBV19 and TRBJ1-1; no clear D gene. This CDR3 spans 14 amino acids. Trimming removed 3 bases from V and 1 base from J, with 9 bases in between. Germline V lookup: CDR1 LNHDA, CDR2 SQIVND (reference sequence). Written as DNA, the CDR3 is TGTGCCAGTAGTATTCAAGCAGGGAACACTGAAGCTTTCTTT. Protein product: CASSIQAGNTEAFF.

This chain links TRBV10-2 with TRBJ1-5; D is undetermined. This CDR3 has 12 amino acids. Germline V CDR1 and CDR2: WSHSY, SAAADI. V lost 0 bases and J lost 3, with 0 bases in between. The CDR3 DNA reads TGCGCCAGCAGTGAGTCCAATCAGCCCCAGCATTTT. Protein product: CASSESNQPQHF.

The CDR3 is CASSLWEGGDQPQHF. CDR3 DNA sequence: TGTGCCAGCAGCTTATGGGAAGGGGGTGATCAGCCCCAGCATTTT. This rearrangement joins TRBV7-8 to TRBJ1-5; possible D gene TRBD1, 6 bases. CDR3 length equals 15 residues. In germline, CDR1 is SGHVS, CDR2 FQNEAQ. Trimming stripped 2 bases from V and 5 bases from J, with 13 bases between.

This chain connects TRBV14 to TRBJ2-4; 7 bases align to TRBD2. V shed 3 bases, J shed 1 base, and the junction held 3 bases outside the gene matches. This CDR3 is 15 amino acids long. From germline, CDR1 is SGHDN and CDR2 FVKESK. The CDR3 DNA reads TGTGCCAGCAGCCATGCAGCGGGGGCCAAAAACATTCAGTACTTC. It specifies CASSHAAGAKNIQYF.

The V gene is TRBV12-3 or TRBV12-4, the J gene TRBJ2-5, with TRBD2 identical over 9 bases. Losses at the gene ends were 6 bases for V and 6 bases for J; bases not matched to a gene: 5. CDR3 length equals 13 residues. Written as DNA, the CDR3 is TGTGCCAGCAGGCGGGGGGGCGGAAAGACCCAGTACTTC. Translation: CASRRGGGKTQYF.

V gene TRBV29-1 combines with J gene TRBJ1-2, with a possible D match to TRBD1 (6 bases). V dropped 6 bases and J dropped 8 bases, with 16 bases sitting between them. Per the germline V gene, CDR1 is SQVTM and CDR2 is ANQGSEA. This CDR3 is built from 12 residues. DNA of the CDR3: TGCAGCGTCGGTAAACAGGGACTCGGCTACACCTTC. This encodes CSVGKQGLGYTF. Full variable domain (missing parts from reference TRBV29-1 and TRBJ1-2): SAVISQKPSRDICQRGTSLTIQCQVDSQVTMMFWYRQQPGQSLTLIATANQGSEATYESGFVIDKFPISRPNLTFSTLTVSNMSPEDSSIYLCSVGKQGLGYTFGSGTRLTVV.

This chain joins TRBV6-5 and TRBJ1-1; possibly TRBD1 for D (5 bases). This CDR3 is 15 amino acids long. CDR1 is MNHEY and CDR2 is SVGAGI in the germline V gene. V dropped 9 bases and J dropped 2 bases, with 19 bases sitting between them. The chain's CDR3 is CASKEGRVFNTEAFF. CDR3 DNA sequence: TGTGCCAGTAAGGAGGGGCGGGTATTCAACACTGAAGCTTTCTTT.

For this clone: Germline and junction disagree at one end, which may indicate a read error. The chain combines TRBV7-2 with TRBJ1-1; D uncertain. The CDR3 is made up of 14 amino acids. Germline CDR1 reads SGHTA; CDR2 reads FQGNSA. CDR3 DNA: TGTGCCAGCAGCTCCACCCGGAGAACACTGAACCCCCTCTTT. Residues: CASSSTRRTLNPLF.

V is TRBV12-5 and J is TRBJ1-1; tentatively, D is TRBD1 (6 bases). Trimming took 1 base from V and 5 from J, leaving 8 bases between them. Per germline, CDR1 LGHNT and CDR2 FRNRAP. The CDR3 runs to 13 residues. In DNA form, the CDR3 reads TGTGCTAGTGGTTTGGGGGGGGCAACTGAAGCTTTCTTT. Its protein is CASGLGGATEAFF.

CDR3 region: CASSLDRGRQPQHF. DNA for the CDR3: TGTGCCAGCAGCTTGGACAGGGGGAGGCAGCCCCAGCATTTT. V and J are TRBV7-2 and TRBJ1-5, with TRBD1 matching over 10 bases. The CDR3 runs 14 residues. V trimming: 3 bases; J trimming: 7 bases; junction bases outside the gene matches: 3. Per germline, CDR1 SGHTA and CDR2 FQGNSA.

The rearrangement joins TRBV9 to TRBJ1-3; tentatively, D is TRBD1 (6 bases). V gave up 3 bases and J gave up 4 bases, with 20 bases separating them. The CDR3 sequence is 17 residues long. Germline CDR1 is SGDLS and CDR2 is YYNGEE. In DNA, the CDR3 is TGTGCCAGCAGCGAGGGGGGCGCAGGGGATTCCGGAAACACCATATATTTT. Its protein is CASSEGGAGDSGNTIYF.

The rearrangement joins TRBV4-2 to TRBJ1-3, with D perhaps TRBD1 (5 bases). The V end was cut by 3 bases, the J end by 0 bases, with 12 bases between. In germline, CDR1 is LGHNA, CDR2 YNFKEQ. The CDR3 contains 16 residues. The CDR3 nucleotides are TGTGCCAGCAGCCACACCCTAGACAGCTCTGGAAACACCATATATTTT. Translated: CASSHTLDSSGNTIYF.

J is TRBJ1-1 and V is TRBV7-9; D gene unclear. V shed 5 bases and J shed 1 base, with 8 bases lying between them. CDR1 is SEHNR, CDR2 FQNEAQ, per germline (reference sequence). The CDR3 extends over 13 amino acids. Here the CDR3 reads CASSPQENTEAFF. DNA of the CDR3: TGTGCCAGCAGCCCCCAGGAGAACACTGAAGCTTTCTTT. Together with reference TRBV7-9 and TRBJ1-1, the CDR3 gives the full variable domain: DTGVSQNPRHKITKRGQNVTFRCDPISEHNRLYWYRQTLGQGPEFLTYFQNEAQLEKSRLLSDRFSAERPKGSFSTLEIQRTEQGDSAMYLCASSPQENTEAFFGQGTRLTVV.

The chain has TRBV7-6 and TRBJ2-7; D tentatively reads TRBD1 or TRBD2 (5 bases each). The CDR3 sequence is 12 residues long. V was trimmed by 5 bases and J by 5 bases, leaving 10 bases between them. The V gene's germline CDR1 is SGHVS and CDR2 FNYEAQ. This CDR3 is CASSPRDDEQYF. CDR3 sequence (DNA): TGTGCCAGCAGCCCCAGGGACGACGAGCAGTACTTC.

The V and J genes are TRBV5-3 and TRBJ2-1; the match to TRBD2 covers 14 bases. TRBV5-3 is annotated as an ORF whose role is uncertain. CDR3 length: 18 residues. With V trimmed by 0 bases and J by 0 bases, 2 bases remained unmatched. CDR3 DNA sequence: TGTGCCAGAAGCTTGGGACTAGCGGGGGGGAACTCCTACAATGAGCAGTTCTTC. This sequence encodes CARSLGLAGGNSYNEQFF.

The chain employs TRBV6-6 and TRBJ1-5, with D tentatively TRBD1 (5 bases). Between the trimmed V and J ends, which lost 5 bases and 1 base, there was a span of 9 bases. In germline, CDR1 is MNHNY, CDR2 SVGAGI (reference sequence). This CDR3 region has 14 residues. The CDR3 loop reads CASSRAGSNQPQHF. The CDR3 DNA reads TGTGCCAGCAGTAGGGCAGGGAGCAATCAGCCCCAGCATTTT.

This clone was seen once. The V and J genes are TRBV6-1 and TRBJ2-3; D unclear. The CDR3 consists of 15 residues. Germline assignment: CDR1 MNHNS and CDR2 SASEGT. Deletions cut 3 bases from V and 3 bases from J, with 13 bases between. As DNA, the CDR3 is TGTGCCAGCAGTGACCGACGGAGATGGACAGATACGCAGTATTTT. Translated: CASSDRRRWTDTQYF.

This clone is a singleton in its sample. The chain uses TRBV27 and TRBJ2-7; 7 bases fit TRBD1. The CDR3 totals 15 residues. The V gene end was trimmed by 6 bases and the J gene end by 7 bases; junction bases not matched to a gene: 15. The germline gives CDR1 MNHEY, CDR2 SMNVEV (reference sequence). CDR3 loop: CASSEGSGPRGEQYF. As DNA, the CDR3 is TGTGCCAGCAGCGAAGGTTCCGGACCCAGGGGGGAGCAGTACTTC.

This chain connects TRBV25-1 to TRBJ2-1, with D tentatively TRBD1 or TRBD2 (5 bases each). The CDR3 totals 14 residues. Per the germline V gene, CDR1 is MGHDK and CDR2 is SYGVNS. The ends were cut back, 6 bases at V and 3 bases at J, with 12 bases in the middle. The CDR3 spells CASRPPGRYNEQFF. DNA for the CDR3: TGTGCCAGCAGACCCCCGGGACGCTACAATGAGCAGTTCTTC.

The CDR3 nucleotides read TGTGCCACCGCGGGGGGCTCGGAGCAGTACTTC. The encoded protein is CATAGGSEQYF. This chain connects TRBV6-5 to TRBJ2-7, with 8 positions matching TRBD2. CDR3 size: 11 residues. CDR1 and CDR2 from the germline V gene are MNHEY and SVGAGI. With 10 bases clipped from V and 7 bases from J, the junction kept 6 bases outside the gene matches.

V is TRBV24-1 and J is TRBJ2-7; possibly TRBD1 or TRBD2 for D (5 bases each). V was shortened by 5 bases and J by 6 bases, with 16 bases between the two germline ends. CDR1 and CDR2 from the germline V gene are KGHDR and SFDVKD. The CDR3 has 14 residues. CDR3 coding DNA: TGTGCCACCAGTGGGGCCTCAGGGAGCGGCGAGCAGTACTTC. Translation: CATSGASGSGEQYF.

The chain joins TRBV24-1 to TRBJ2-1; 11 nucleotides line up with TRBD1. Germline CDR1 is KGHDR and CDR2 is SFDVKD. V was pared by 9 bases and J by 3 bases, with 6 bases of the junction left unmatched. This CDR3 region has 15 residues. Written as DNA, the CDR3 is TGTGCCACCGGAAAAGGGACAGGGGGCTACAATGAGCAGTTCTTC. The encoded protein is CATGKGTGGYNEQFF.

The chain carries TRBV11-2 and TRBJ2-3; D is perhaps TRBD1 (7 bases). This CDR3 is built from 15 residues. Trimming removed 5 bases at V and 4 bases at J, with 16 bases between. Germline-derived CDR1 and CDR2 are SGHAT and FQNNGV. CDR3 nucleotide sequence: TGTGCCAGCAGCGTGGAGGGGGCCTTAGCAGATACGCAGTATTTT. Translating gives CASSVEGALADTQYF.

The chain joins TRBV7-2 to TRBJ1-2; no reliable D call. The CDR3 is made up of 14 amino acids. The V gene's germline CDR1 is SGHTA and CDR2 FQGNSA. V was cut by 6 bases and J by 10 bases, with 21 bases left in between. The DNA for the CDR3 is TGTGCCAGCAGTCTGCGGGGTTTACTTGCCGCCTACACCTTC. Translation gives CASSLRGLLAAYTF.

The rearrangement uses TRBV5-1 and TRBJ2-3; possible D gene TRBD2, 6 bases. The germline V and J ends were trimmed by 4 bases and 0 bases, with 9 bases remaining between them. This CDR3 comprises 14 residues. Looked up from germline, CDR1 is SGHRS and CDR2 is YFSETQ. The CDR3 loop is CASSAGTSTDTQYF. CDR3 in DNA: TGCGCCAGCAGCGCCGGGACTAGCACAGATACGCAGTATTTT.

DNA for the CDR3: TGTGCCAGCAGCCCCCACGGCGGCAGAAGCAATGAGCAGTTCTTC. Its protein product is CASSPHGGRSNEQFF. The V call is TRBV7-2, the J call TRBJ2-1; D is ambiguous. The V and J ends lost 5 bases and 6 bases respectively, with 17 bases between them. The CDR3 totals 15 residues. The germline V gene encodes CDR1 SGHTA and CDR2 FQGNSA.